These 20 T cell receptor beta chains originate from one sample sequenced in a study of T cell clonotyping in hematopoietic cell transplantation. Clones were sequenced by immunoSEQ multiplex PCR, and TCRdb holds only the in-frame ones, with some missing. The sample gives fewer than 70,000 clones, about 93% of which show up once; around 1.6% is in the top ten. The sequenced sample consisted of peripheral blood mononuclear cells. All receptors derive from a man aged 50-60 years in good health. Some clones in this sample may be carry-over from other donors' samples.

The chain couples TRBV5-1 to TRBJ2-7, with TRBD1 identical over 11 bases. This CDR3 comprises 16 residues. Germline V CDR1 and CDR2: SGHRS, YFSETQ. Trimming cost V 3 bases and J 2 bases; bases outside gene matches: 7. The DNA for the CDR3 is TGCGCCAGCAGCTCGGGGACAGGGGGACCCCCCTACGAGCAGTACTTC. Translating it yields CASSSGTGGPPYEQYF.

The chain employs TRBV19 and TRBJ1-4; no firm D call. Germline-derived CDR1 and CDR2 are LNHDA and SQIVND (reference sequence). The V end lost 3 bases, the J end lost 7 bases, and 15 bases lay between the germline ends. The CDR3 consists of 15 residues. Here the CDR3 reads CASSMSSGDFEKLFF. As DNA, the CDR3 is TGTGCCAGTAGTATGTCGTCAGGAGACTTTGAAAAACTGTTTTTT.

The CDR3 protein is CASRSSGGTTYEQYF. DNA for the CDR3: TGTGCCAGCAGATCTAGCGGGGGAACCACCTACGAGCAGTACTTC. The chain is built from TRBV28 and TRBJ2-7, with TRBD2 identical over 10 bases. Unmatched junction bases numbered 7, after V lost 6 bases and J lost 2 bases. The CDR3 sequence is 15 residues long. Looked up from germline, CDR1 is MDHEN and CDR2 is SYDVKM.

The chain combines TRBV7-2 with TRBJ2-7; TRBD1 matches at 7 bases. The length of the CDR3 is 14 residues. After removal of 3 bases from V and 6 bases from J, the junction contained 8 bases not matched to a gene. Germline values: CDR1 SGHTA, CDR2 FQGNSA. The CDR3, as DNA: TGTGCCAGCAGCTTCCACAGGGGACAGCGCGAGCAGTACTTC. This codes for CASSFHRGQREQYF. The variable domain in full, completed from reference TRBV7-2 and TRBJ2-7, reads GAGVSQSPSNKVTEKGKDVELRCDPISGHTALYWYRQSLGQGLEFLIYFQGNSAPDKSGLPSDRFSAERTGGSVSTLTIQRTQQEDSAVYLCASSFHRGQREQYFGPGTRLTVT.

The V gene is TRBV30, the J gene TRBJ2-3, with D possibly matching TRBD2 (6 bases). The CDR3 runs to 12 residues. V was cut by 5 bases and J by 2 bases, with 8 bases left in between. Germline CDR1 is GTSNPN and CDR2 is SVGIG (reference sequence). CDR3 protein: CAWLAATDTQYF. CDR3 nucleotide sequence: TGTGCCTGGTTAGCGGCCACAGATACGCAGTATTTT.

V gene TRBV9 combines with J gene TRBJ1-4; weak D call: TRBD1 (6 bases). Trimming removed 3 bases from V and 0 bases from J, with 12 bases in between. The germline V gene has CDR1 SGDLS and CDR2 YYNGEE. The CDR3 spans 16 residues. The CDR3 is CASSGGQTATNEKLFF. The CDR3 nucleotides are TGTGCCAGCAGCGGGGGACAAACCGCAACTAATGAAAAACTGTTTTTT.

This chain connects TRBV30 to TRBJ1-2; D gene unclear. CDR1 and CDR2 from the germline V gene are GTSNPN and SVGIG (reference sequence). The ends were cut back, 2 bases at V and 4 bases at J, with 11 bases in the middle. This CDR3 comprises 13 residues. The CDR3: CAWSTGGSYGYTF. For the CDR3, the DNA is TGTGCCTGGAGTACCGGAGGGAGCTATGGCTACACCTTC. Looking up the rest from reference TRBV30 and TRBJ1-2 gives the full variable domain: SQTIHQWPATLVQPVGSPLSLECTVEGTSNPNLYWYRQAAGRGLQLLFYSVGIGQISSEVPQNLSASRPQDRQFILSSKKLLLSDSGFYLCAWSTGGSYGYTFGSGTRLTVV.

The rearrangement links TRBV28 to TRBJ1-2; possibly TRBD1 for D (5 bases). The V and J ends lost 7 bases and 5 bases respectively, with 11 bases between them. From germline, CDR1 is MDHEN and CDR2 SYDVKM. The CDR3 has 12 residues. As DNA, the CDR3 is TGTGCCAGCACCCAGGGTGAATATGGCTACACCTTC. Translation: CASTQGEYGYTF.

The chain couples TRBV5-4 to TRBJ1-1, with a weak D call TRBD1 (5 bases). V lost 3 bases and J 5 bases, leaving 23 bases between the germline ends. From germline, CDR1 is SGHNT and CDR2 YYREEE (reference sequence). This CDR3 region has 17 residues. CDR3 DNA: TGTGCCAGCAGCTCGGGGGTTCCTTCACGCCCGGGGACTGAAGCTTTCTTT. It yields the protein CASSSGVPSRPGTEAFF. The whole variable domain, remainder taken from reference TRBV5-4 and TRBJ1-1, is ETGVTQSPTHLIKTRGQQVTLRCSSQSGHNTVSWYQQALGQGPQFIFQYYREEENGRGNFPPRFSGLQFPNYSSELNVNALELDDSALYLCASSSGVPSRPGTEAFFGQGTRLTVV.

V is TRBV27 and J is TRBJ1-1, with D perhaps TRBD1 (6 bases). CDR3 length: 12 residues. Per the germline V gene, CDR1 is MNHEY and CDR2 is SMNVEV (reference sequence). V was cut by 3 bases and J by 8 bases, with 10 bases left in between. CDR3 bases: TGTGCCAGCAGTTTCACCGGGACAGAAGCTTTCTTT. This translates into CASSFTGTEAFF.

The chain combines TRBV28 with TRBJ1-2; D unresolved. Germline V CDR1 and CDR2: MDHEN, SYDVKM. The CDR3 sequence is 12 residues long. Between the trimmed V and J ends, which lost 1 base and 6 bases, there was a span of 6 bases. CDR3 in DNA: TGTGCCAGCAGTTTATTTGGCAATGGCTACACCTTC. Residues: CASSLFGNGYTF.

The V gene is TRBV7-3, the J gene TRBJ2-2; TRBD2 is a possible D gene (6 bases). CDR1 SGHTA and CDR2 FQGTGA come from the germline V gene. The length of the CDR3 is 17 residues. V was clipped by 1 base and J by 8 bases, with 20 bases between them. The CDR3 region has the DNA TGTGCCAGCAGCTTAAGGATTGTAGGAGGGTCCAAAGGGGAGCTGTTTTTT. Encoded protein: CASSLRIVGGSKGELFF.

This sequence joins TRBV5-1 and TRBJ2-1; D gene uncertain. This CDR3 region has 15 residues. Germline CDR1 is SGHRS and CDR2 is YFSETQ. V was pared by 2 bases and J by 5 bases, with 14 bases between. The CDR3 DNA is TGCGCCAGCAGCTTAAGTACAGAGGCCCACAATGAGCAGTTCTTC. It translates to CASSLSTEAHNEQFF.

This chain uses TRBV28 with TRBJ2-7; TRBD1 aligns across 11 bases. J gave up 7 bases and V 5 bases, and 7 bases lay outside the gene matches. This CDR3 spans 14 amino acids. From germline, CDR1 is MDHEN and CDR2 SYDVKM. The CDR3 DNA reads TGTGCCAGCAGTAGAGGACAGGGGGCGGAAGAGCAGTACTTC. It encodes CASSRGQGAEEQYF.

V and J are TRBV5-1 and TRBJ1-3; TRBD1 agrees at 9 bases. This CDR3 is built from 17 residues. The V gene's germline CDR1 is SGHRS and CDR2 YFSETQ. V dropped 7 bases and J dropped 3; count of bases not matched to a gene: 14. The chain's CDR3 is CASHRFPQGASGNTIYF. In DNA, the CDR3 is TGCGCCAGCCACCGATTCCCACAGGGGGCAAGTGGAAACACCATATATTTT.

Relative to its sample, this clone is medium-sized (0.01 to 0.1%). This rearrangement joins TRBV7-3 to TRBJ2-2; D is uncertain. CDR1 is SGHTA and CDR2 is FQGTGA in the germline V gene. The ends were cut back, 5 bases at V and 4 bases at J, with 5 bases in the middle. CDR3 size: 12 residues. CDR3 DNA: TGTGCCAGCAGCCCGGGCACCGGGGAGCTGTTTTTT. Translated: CASSPGTGELFF. Using reference TRBV7-3 and TRBJ2-2 for the parts outside the CDR3, the full variable domain is GAGVSQTPSNKVTEKGKYVELRCDPISGHTALYWYRQSLGQGPEFLIYFQGTGAADDSGLPNDRFFAVRPEGSVSTLKIQRTERGDSAVYLCASSPGTGELFFGEGSRLTVL.

CDR3 bases: TGTGCCTGCCCTGGGTTAGGGCACTTAAATCAGCCCCAGCATTTT. It encodes CACPGLGHLNQPQHF. The chain joins TRBV30 to TRBJ1-5; no clear D. V lost 6 bases, J lost 4 bases, and 19 bases lay in between. Germline V lookup: CDR1 GTSNPN, CDR2 SVGIG (reference sequence). The CDR3 totals 15 residues. Full variable domain (rest looked up from reference TRBV30 and TRBJ1-5): SQTIHQWPATLVQPVGSPLSLECTVEGTSNPNLYWYRQAAGRGLQLLFYSVGIGQISSEVPQNLSASRPQDRQFILSSKKLLLSDSGFYLCACPGLGHLNQPQHFGDGTRLSIL.

The rearrangement uses TRBV28 and TRBJ1-1, with a tentative D call TRBD1 (5 bases). Germline-derived CDR1 and CDR2 are MDHEN and SYDVKM. The length of the CDR3 is 16 residues. Trimming left V 5 bases short and J 8 bases short, with 24 bases between. CDR3: CASSPPGRALNWEAFF. The CDR3 nucleotides are TGTGCCAGCAGTCCGCCTGGCAGGGCGCTGAACTGGGAAGCTTTCTTT.

Only one count was recorded for this clone. The V call is TRBV11-3, the J call TRBJ2-5, with TRBD2 matching 9 bases. The CDR3 has 15 residues. Germline assignment: CDR1 SGHNT and CDR2 YENEEA. V lost 5 bases and J lost 4; bases outside the gene matches: 8. CDR3: CASSPEGLAGETQYF. For the CDR3, the DNA is TGTGCCAGCAGCCCCGAGGGACTAGCTGGAGAGACCCAGTACTTC.

The chain employs TRBV4-2 and TRBJ2-1, with 10 positions matching TRBD2. Trimming took 4 bases from V and 5 from J; bases not matched to a gene: 14. CDR3 size: 18 residues. Germline CDR1 is LGHNA and CDR2 is YNFKEQ. The CDR3 here is CASSPHPPLAGGNNEQFF. The CDR3 region has the DNA TGTGCCAGCAGCCCTCACCCGCCGTTAGCGGGAGGTAACAATGAGCAGTTCTTC.